This TCR beta chain came from a study of blood T cells in healthy people across ages (dated by TCRdb to the mid-2010s). Concerning the study at large: In model experiments, template switching captured about one uniquely barcoded TCR beta cDNA molecule for every two T cells. To track age-related changes in TCR beta repertoire diversity, the study relied on deep sequencing normalized with unique cDNA molecular identifiers. Donors were grouped into four age groups: young (average approximately 16 years), middle-aged (around 39), aged (roughly 62) and long-lived (around 82). Donors of different ages were randomly distributed across sequencing lanes to avoid experimental bias. Two additional independent replicas of 1 million unique cDNA reads from the same blood draw were analyzed for two donors (one aged 18 to 30 and one aged 80 or older).

The CDR3 starts with the cysteine, ends with the phenylalanine, and has 14 residues. Only the CDR3 portion is preserved as DNA: 42 bases, with reading frame beginning at the first base. The germline V gene (reference sequence) supplies CDR1 LNHDA and CDR2 SQIVND. Relative to germline, V is 7 bases shorter and J is 0 bases shorter, with 12 bases between their ends. Systemically healthy Caucasian individuals from Russia, over 30 in total and aged roughly 6 to 100 years, were included as donors. Each donor gave ten milliliters of peripheral blood, drawn into EDTA-treated Vacutainer tubes. Ficoll-Paque density-gradient centrifugation was used to isolate PBMCs, with at least 7 million per sample. Total RNA was extracted from PBMCs with Trizol reagent, with at least 5 micrograms obtained per sample. Naive CD45RAhigh/CD27high T cell percentages were measured by flow cytometry on a PBMC aliquot from every donor.

In the case of this clonotype: Which antigen it targets is not known. One base away there is no much larger clone; base qualities are not given.

Receptor libraries were prepared by 5' RACE. The sequencer was an Illumina HiSeq 2500. A second PCR of about 7 to 12 cycles was run with a J-beta primer mix and a sample-barcoded 5' primer. A template-switch 5' adaptor carrying 12 random nucleotides introduced a unique molecular identifier onto each TCR beta cDNA molecule. Each sample yielded at least 3 million CDR3-containing paired-end reads. First-strand cDNA synthesis was performed from all RNA using the Mint cDNA synthesis kit, with priming by a TRBC-specific oligonucleotide. Following uracil-DNA glycosylase treatment, a first 18-cycle PCR with universal primers M1SS and BC2_uni_R was performed on all cDNA. From the authors' description of their analysis: For normalization, 1 million high-quality reads, each with a distinct molecular identifier, were randomly selected from each sample. Instead of being binned into consensus sequences, reads that shared molecular identifiers were thrown out. CDR3 identification, clonotype clustering and error correction used MiTCR with a Q25 quality threshold and the strictest error-elimination algorithm. Lower-bound total TCR beta diversity was estimated with a nonparametric unseen species model using Euler transformation. TCRdb cleaned the public reads at Q25 with fastp, built clones with MiXCR and kept in-frame beta chains. Entries are consolidated by CDR3 protein sequence, retaining the most common genes and DNA. The V and J calls were not made by the authors but by TCRdb's processing. Counted in this sample were under 800,000 distinct CDR3 sequences; roughly 41% of them appeared once. The ten most abundant clones make up approximately 22% of the sample.

Overall results and qualifications from the work: Estimates of total diversity based on one million sequenced T cells were regarded as lower bounds and as underestimates. A strong correlation was found between observed TCR beta diversity and the percentage of naive T cells measured by flow cytometry. Bulk unsorted PBMC profiling prevented conclusive comparison of naive and antigen-experienced compartments. Because donor CMV infection status was unknown, age-related changes in expanded clonotypes were potentially confounded. Compared with the aged group, more naive CD4+ T cells, fewer expanded clones and increased TCR diversity were shown by the long-lived group, suggesting age selection. Observed TCR beta diversity per million T cells fell roughly linearly with age, and a significant reduction was already apparent by age roughly 40.

Sequencing input: blood. This sequence originates from a woman in her sixties or seventies in good health. In this chain, TRBV19 is recombined with TRBJ1-1; a confident D gene designation cannot be given. The CDR3 region: CASTFSQVNTEAFF. The sequenced DNA is TGTGCCAGTACCTTTTCCCAGGTGAACACTGAAGCTTTCTTT.